The rows below give T cell receptor beta chains drawn from one sample of a study of Graves' ophthalmopathy and Graves' hyperthyroidism. TCRdb passed the multiplex PCR reads through MiXCR, listing each CDR3 protein once. The repertoire holds roughly 500,000 distinct CDR3 sequences, with over 13% as singletons. Sequencing was carried out using blood. These receptors were collected from a woman under 40 with Graves' ophthalmopathy. Both conserved end residues are part of each CDR3. A D gene is named only where the DNA matches it firmly. The size of a clone is reported for some rows only, either as once, few or many, or as a class for expanded clones.

clone_size	j_call	d_call	v_call	cdr3_nt	cdr3_aa
many	TRBJ1-1	-	TRBV29-1	TGCAGCGTTGAATACACCGAAGCTTTCTTT	CSVEYTEAFF
many	TRBJ1-2	TRBD1	TRBV6-5	TGTGCCAGCAGTTACTCGGGGACAGGGGCCTCTAACTATGGCTACACCTTC	CASSYSGTGASNYGYTF
-	TRBJ2-5	TRBD2	TRBV28	TGTGCCAGCAGTTTATGGGCTAGCGGGAAACAAGAGACCCAGTACTTC	CASSLWASGKQETQYF
many	TRBJ1-2	-	TRBV2	TGTGCCAGCAGCCCCCTGGAGGGTAATGGCTACACCTTC	CASSPLEGNGYTF
-	TRBJ1-1	TRBD1	TRBV18	TGTGCCAGCGCGACAGGGCAGACTGAAGCTTTCTTT	CASATGQTEAFF
-	TRBJ2-2	TRBD1	TRBV24-1	TGTGCCACCAGTGATTGGTCCGGGACAGGGAACACCGGGGAGCTGTTTTTT	CATSDWSGTGNTGELFF
few	TRBJ2-5	TRBD2	TRBV24-1	TGTGCCACCAGTGACAATGGACTAGGTCGGGACCAAGAGACCCAGTACTTC	CATSDNGLGRDQETQYF
many	TRBJ1-1	TRBD1	TRBV30	TGTGCCTGGAGGGTACAGGGGCTTGAAGCTTTCTTT	CAWRVQGLEAFF
many	TRBJ1-2	TRBD1	TRBV12-3/TRBV12-4	TGTGCCAGCAGCCCGGGACAGGGGGAACCTAACTATGGCTACACCTTC	CASSPGQGEPNYGYTF
many	TRBJ2-5	TRBD2	TRBV12-5	TGTGCTAGTGGTATGGGACTAGCCGGGGGAGGGACCCAGTACTTC	CASGMGLAGGGTQYF
many	TRBJ2-2	-	TRBV7-8	TGTGCCAGCAGCTTTGGGCAGGGGTCCGGGGAGCTGTTTTTT	CASSFGQGSGELFF
many	TRBJ1-6	-	TRBV28	TGTGCCAGCAGTTTAATGACCGGGGCCACCTATAATTCACCCCTCCACTTT	CASSLMTGATYNSPLHF